This T cell receptor beta chain was captured by sequencing in a study of blood T cell repertoires in COVID-19. For the study at large: T cells, B-cell-depleted T cells, or PBMCs supplied cDNA or gDNA.

In the original analysis: Amplifying reference gene primers gave estimates of nucleated cell counts. Assay used: immunoSEQ multiplex PCR; TCRdb lists only in-frame clones, some missing. That table supplies the V and J calls and clone size; D and trimming were determined from the DNA. The sample records under 350,000 clones, roughly 89% being singletons. The sample comprised peripheral blood. This sequence was found in a man in his fifties or sixties with acute or convalescent COVID-19.

As DNA, the CDR3 is TGCGCCAGCAGCATCCGGGACACCAACACCGGGGAGCTGTTTTTT. Protein sequence: CASSIRDTNTGELFF. This chain joins TRBV5-1 and TRBJ2-2; tentatively, D is TRBD1 (6 bases). This CDR3 is 15 amino acids long. The V gene lost 4 bases and the J gene lost 2 bases, with 12 bases spanning the gap. Germline V gives CDR1 SGHRS, CDR2 YFSETQ.